This T cell receptor (beta chain) is drawn from a study of OX40 agonist ivuxolimab in advanced cancers. Study information: Patients were dosed with the agonistic anti-OX40 (CD134) antibody ivuxolimab. Allowance was made for prior anti-PD-1, anti-PD-L1 or anti-CTLA-4 therapy, and approximately 41% had some. Broader study findings: CD8+ T cells averaged more expanded clones than CD4+. Patients who responded partially at 0.1-3.0 mg/kg showed clonal expansion ranking among the lowest.

Assay used: immunoSEQ multiplex PCR; TCRdb lists only in-frame clones, some missing. Here the sample spans 70,000 to 80,000 clones, 85% to 95% being singletons. Germline V CDR1 and CDR2: MNHEY, SMNVEV (reference sequence). The J segment lost 5 bases and the V segment lost 3 bases, leaving 10 bases of the junction unmatched. CDR3 length equals 16 residues. Note on this clone: Its antigen is undetermined.

The chain is built from TRBV27 and TRBJ2-3, with TRBD2 identical over 8 bases. This sequence originates from an adult with an advanced solid tumor such as melanoma, head and neck, liver or kidney cancer. Material: CD4+ or CD8+ T cells sorted from blood, obtained in a trial of the OX40 agonist ivuxolimab. The CDR3 DNA sequence: TGTGCCAGCAGTTTTCGGACGGGGGGGTGGATAGATACGCAGTATTTT. Translated: CASSFRTGGWIDTQYF.